A single sample gave rise to the 12 T cell receptor beta chains below, sequenced in a study of Graves' ophthalmopathy and Graves' hyperthyroidism. Researchers took RNA transcripts and amplified TCR beta CDR3 regions from them. First-round RT-PCR used HTBI primers; second-round multiplex PCR followed. TCRdb re-called the multiplex PCR reads through MiXCR, storing one row per CDR3 protein. Among some 750,000 distinct CDR3 sequences, 35% to 50% were seen once, and the ten largest hold 44%. The sequenced material came from peripheral blood. The source is an adult man with Graves' ophthalmopathy.

Details on this clonotype: One end of the junction is discordant with germline, which a read error may explain. The V gene is TRBV5-1, the J gene TRBJ2-7; D tentatively reads TRBD1 or TRBD2 (5 bases each). Germline lookup yields CDR1 SGHRS and CDR2 YFSETQ. The CDR3 has 13 amino acids. CDR3 sequence reads: CASSAQGPYGQYF. The CDR3 region has the DNA TGCGCCAGTAGCGCCCAGGGCCCCTACGGGCAGTACTTC. Supplemented by reference TRBV5-1 and TRBJ2-7, the full variable domain reads KAGVTQTPRYLIKTRGQQVTLSCSPISGHRSVSWYQQTPGQGLQFLFEYFSETQRNKGNFPGRFSGRQFSNSRSEMNVSTLELGDSALYLCASSAQGPYGQYFGPGTRLTVT.

This clonotype has ten or more counts. The chain recombines TRBV2 with TRBJ1-1; a possible D gene is TRBD1 (6 bases). Germline CDR1 SNHLY, CDR2 FYNNEI. This CDR3 region has 14 residues. Trimming removed 8 bases at V and 0 bases at J, with 13 bases between. Here the CDR3 DNA reads TGTGCCAGCCGCCGACAGGTTCTGAACACTGAAGCTTTCTTT. It encodes CASRRQVLNTEAFF.

This clonotype was seen many times. V gene TRBV9 combines with J gene TRBJ2-7; D gene uncertain. This CDR3 is built from 10 residues. V was pared by 2 bases and J by 12 bases, with 9 bases between. CDR1 is SGDLS and CDR2 is YYNGEE in the germline V gene. The CDR3, as DNA: TGTGCCAGCAGCGTCGCAGGTTGGTACTTC. This gives the protein CASSVAGWYF.

The chain combines TRBV7-8 with TRBJ2-7; TRBD2 matches at 10 bases. The CDR3 is made up of 18 amino acids. CDR1 and CDR2 (germline): SGHVS, FQNEAQ. With 5 bases clipped from V and 2 bases from J, the junction kept 15 bases outside the gene matches. CDR3 DNA sequence: TGTGCCAGCAGCCGAAGCTGGGCGGGACTAGCGTTTACCTACGAGCAGTACTTC. Protein product: CASSRSWAGLAFTYEQYF.

The chain is built from TRBV7-7 and TRBJ1-1; TRBD1 matches 9 bases. The CDR3 covers 16 residues. The germline gives CDR1 SSHAT, CDR2 FNYEAQ (reference sequence). V lost 5 bases and J lost 0; bases outside the gene matches: 7. The CDR3 DNA is TGTGCCAGCAGCCCGACAGGGGGGAGGATGAACACTGAAGCTTTCTTT. Translating it yields CASSPTGGRMNTEAFF.

This clonotype was counted at least ten times. The chain links TRBV24-1 to TRBJ1-5; 8 nucleotides align to TRBD1. Germline V gene sequence: CDR1 KGHDR, CDR2 SFDVKD. The CDR3 sequence is 13 residues long. Unmatched junction bases numbered 5, after V lost 11 bases and J lost 3 bases. CDR3 sequence: CASQDRDNQPQHF. CDR3 DNA sequence: TGTGCCAGCCAGGACAGGGACAATCAGCCCCAGCATTTT.

This clonotype was counted between two and nine times. V gene TRBV3-1 combines with J gene TRBJ2-7, with no clear D. Germline V gene data show CDR1 as LGHDT and CDR2 as YNNKEL (reference sequence). With 0 bases removed from V and 2 bases from J, the gap between germline ends came to 11 bases. The CDR3 has 15 amino acids. The CDR3 DNA reads as TGTGCCAGCAGCCAAGATCGCCGACGCCCCTACGAGCAGTACTTC. Translated, it gives CASSQDRRRPYEQYF.

CDR3 loop: CASSLGTTTTDTQYF. DNA for the CDR3: TGTGCCAGCAGCTTAGGAACTACAACCACAGATACGCAGTATTTT. The gene calls are TRBV11-2 and TRBJ2-3, with unresolved D. CDR3 length: 15 amino acids. Germline CDR1 is SGHAT and CDR2 is FQNNGV. The V gene lost 1 base and the J gene lost 2 bases, with 10 bases spanning the gap.

In its sample, this clonotype was seen many times. The rearrangement links TRBV7-2 to TRBJ1-1, with D uncertain. Germline V gene lookup returns CDR1 SGHTA and CDR2 FQGNSA. Trimming shortened V by 3 bases and J by 10 bases, and 18 bases separated the two germline ends. This CDR3 contains 14 residues. CDR3 nucleotides: TGTGCCAGCAGCTTCCGGCGTGAATCCTTTGGAGCTTTCTTT. It specifies CASSFRRESFGAFF.

The chain has TRBV14 and TRBJ2-5, with TRBD2 as a possible D gene (7 bases). The germline gives CDR1 SGHDN, CDR2 FVKESK. Trimming removed 9 bases from V and 1 base from J, with 18 bases in between. CDR3 size: 15 residues. The CDR3 region is CARPSRGGAQETQYF. The CDR3 nucleotides read TGTGCCAGACCCAGCCGAGGGGGGGCCCAAGAGACCCAGTACTTC.

A word on this clonotype: A much larger clone lies one base from this, so it may be a read error. The chain combines TRBV19 with TRBJ1-5, with 7 bases fitting TRBD1. This CDR3 is built from 17 residues. Germline loops: CDR1 LNHDA, CDR2 SQIVND (reference sequence). V lost 5 bases to trimming and J lost 0 bases; unmatched junction nucleotides: 10. The CDR3: CASSVYGTVYSNQPQHF. The CDR3 nucleotides read TGTGCCAGTAGTGTGTACGGGACAGTGTATAGCAATCAGCCCCAGCATTTT.

The gene calls are TRBV19 and TRBJ2-7; TRBD1 is a possible D gene (5 bases). This CDR3 is 14 amino acids long. With 0 bases removed from V and 4 bases from J, the gap between germline ends came to 10 bases. From germline, CDR1 is LNHDA and CDR2 SQIVND (reference sequence). The CDR3 loop is CASSIDATGYEQYF. Here the CDR3 DNA reads TGTGCCAGTAGTATAGATGCAACAGGTTACGAGCAGTACTTC.